The 18 T cell receptor beta chains below all came from one sample that was sequenced in a study of blood T cells in healthy people across ages (dated by TCRdb to the mid-2010s). Receptor amplification or capture employed 5' RACE. Sequencing was performed on an Illumina HiSeq 2500. A second PCR of 7 to 11 cycles was performed with a sample-barcoded 5' primer and a J-beta primer mix. Starting from the raw public reads, TCRdb applied fastp trimming at Q25, assembled clones with MiXCR and retained in-frame beta chains. For every CDR3 protein sequence, its rows merge into one entry that carries the most common genes and DNA. Here the sample has about 800,000 distinct CDR3 sequences; about 42% occur a single time. The top ten clones comprise 18% of the sample. Sample: blood. These receptors were taken from a man aged 80 or over in good health.

This sequence joins TRBV7-9 and TRBJ2-3; maybe TRBD1 (5 bases). CDR3 size: 15 residues. V lost 6 bases and J 2 bases, leaving 15 bases between the germline ends. Germline lookup yields CDR1 SEHNR and CDR2 FQNEAQ (reference sequence). CDR3 DNA: TGTGCCAGCAGTAAAGGGGTCAGCCACACAGATACGCAGTATTTT. Protein sequence: CASSKGVSHTDTQYF.

Many counts were recorded for this clonotype. V is TRBV20-1 and J is TRBJ2-1; 7 positions match TRBD1. The length of the CDR3 is 14 residues. Germline values: CDR1 DFQATT, CDR2 SNEGSKA (reference sequence). Losses at the gene ends were 3 bases for V and 0 bases for J; bases not matched to a gene: 2. The chain's CDR3 is CSASGDSSYNEQFF. The CDR3 DNA is TGCAGTGCTAGTGGGGACAGCTCCTACAATGAGCAGTTCTTC.

This clonotype has at least ten counts. The chain uses TRBV12-1 and TRBJ2-1; TRBD2, as called in the table, went unchecked against the DNA. TRBV12-1 is recorded as a pseudogene. CDR3 length equals 17 residues. The CDR3 sequence: CASSPFGTTPFYNEQFF. CDR3 DNA sequence: TGTGCCAGCAGCCCTTTTGGGACTACACCCTTTTACAATGAGCAGTTCTTC.

This clonotype was observed a handful of times. The rearrangement links TRBV4-3 to TRBJ2-3, with 7 nucleotides matching TRBD2. Per germline, CDR1 LGHNA and CDR2 YSLEER. The CDR3 spans 16 residues. J was trimmed by 4 bases and V by 0 bases; bases with no gene match: 7. CDR3 in DNA: TGCGCCAGCAGCCAAGACCTTGGCGGGAGCGCAGATACGCAGTATTTT. Translating gives CASSQDLGGSADTQYF.

This clonotype appeared a few times. The V and J genes are TRBV9 and TRBJ2-1; D gene unclear. The germline V gene has CDR1 SGDLS and CDR2 YYNGEE. The CDR3 has 13 residues. Trimming removed 3 bases from V and 10 bases from J, with 14 bases in between. In nucleotides, the CDR3 is TGTGCCAGCAGCGAGGCCTTTGAAGGGGAGCAGTTCTTC. Its translation: CASSEAFEGEQFF.

This clonotype was observed a few times. A much larger clone differs from this one at a single base, so this may be a read error. V gene TRBV7-2 combines with J gene TRBJ2-7; 9 nucleotides match TRBD2. There are 16 residues in the CDR3. Germline values: CDR1 SGHTA, CDR2 FQGNSA. The CDR3 sequence: CASSLAPLAGNNEQYF. The DNA for the CDR3 is TGTGCCAGCAGCCTAGCACCTCTAGCGGGAAACAATGAGCAGTACTTC.

The genes are TRBV20-1 and TRBJ2-3; D call uncertain. The V end lost 1 base, the J end lost 1 base, and 15 bases lay between the germline ends. The CDR3 contains 16 residues. Germline-derived CDR1 and CDR2 are DFQATT and SNEGSKA (reference sequence). CDR3: CSARVELAAGTDTQYF. CDR3 in DNA: TGCAGTGCTAGAGTGGAGCTGGCGGCCGGCACAGATACGCAGTATTTT.

This clonotype was found a few times. The chain uses TRBV29-1 and TRBJ2-2; D perhaps matches TRBD2 (7 bases). The CDR3 has 15 amino acids. CDR1 SQVTM and CDR2 ANQGSEA come from the germline V gene. Trimming shortened V by 7 bases and J by 6 bases, and 21 bases separated the two germline ends. The CDR3 reads CSAHRGGGQSGELFF. DNA for the CDR3: TGCAGCGCTCATCGAGGGGGGGGCCAGTCCGGGGAGCTGTTTTTT.

The genes are TRBV12-3 or TRBV12-4 and TRBJ1-5; 9 bases fit TRBD1. J was trimmed by 7 bases and V by 3 bases; bases with no gene match: 13. The CDR3 length is 17 residues. CDR3 sequence: CASSFGYRGRFGQPQHF. CDR3 bases: TGTGCCAGCAGTTTTGGTTACAGGGGGCGCTTCGGGCAGCCCCAGCATTTT.

This rearrangement joins TRBV25-1 to TRBJ1-2; D remains ambiguous. V was cut by 8 bases and J by 1 base, with 5 bases left in between. The CDR3 is 11 residues long. Germline V gene sequence: CDR1 MGHDK, CDR2 SYGVNS. CDR3 protein: CASEHNYGYTF. CDR3 DNA sequence: TGTGCCAGCGAGCATAACTATGGCTACACCTTC.

The gene calls are TRBV20-1 and TRBJ2-1; D tentatively reads TRBD1 or TRBD2 (6 bases each). CDR3 size: 14 residues. CDR1 and CDR2 from the germline V gene are DFQATT and SNEGSKA (reference sequence). V lost 1 base, J lost 9 bases, and 16 bases lay in between. CDR3 in amino acids: CSARVVGGFTEQFF. The CDR3 nucleotides read TGCAGTGCTAGAGTTGTGGGGGGCTTCACTGAGCAGTTCTTC.

To note about this clonotype: A read error may be the cause here, since a much bigger clone is one base away. V is TRBV29-1 and J is TRBJ2-5, with a weak D call TRBD1 (5 bases). Germline V gives CDR1 SQVTM, CDR2 ANQGSEA. Trimming removed 4 bases at V and 1 base at J, with 13 bases between. This CDR3 region has 14 residues. In nucleotides, the CDR3 is TGCAGCGTTGCCGTGACAGCTGCCCAAGAGACCCAGTACTTC. This translates into CSVAVTAAQETQYF.

This clonotype came up a few times. V gene TRBV28 combines with J gene TRBJ2-3, with D perhaps matching TRBD1 (6 bases). The CDR3 runs 14 residues. Germline V gene sequence: CDR1 MDHEN, CDR2 SYDVKM. Trimming took off 3 bases at V and 8 bases at J, with 15 bases between the two ends. The CDR3 DNA is TGTGCCAGCAGTTTGAGTTACAGGGACCGTACGCAGTATTTT. Translating it yields CASSLSYRDRTQYF.

This clonotype came up once. This may arise from a read error, as a much more abundant clone is one base away. This chain joins TRBV12-3 or TRBV12-4 and TRBJ2-3; TRBD1 is a possible D gene (6 bases). There are 12 residues in the CDR3. Between the trimmed V and J ends, which lost 6 bases and 7 bases, there was a span of 11 bases. CDR3 sequence reads: CASSPGVHTQYF. The CDR3 coding sequence is TGTGCCAGCAGCCCAGGGGTACATACGCAGTATTTT.

The CDR3 region is CASSVETNTGELFF. The CDR3 region has the DNA TGTGCCAGCAGCGTAGAAACGAACACCGGGGAGCTGTTTTTT. This sequence joins TRBV9 and TRBJ2-2; D is unresolved. This CDR3 is 14 amino acids long. In germline, CDR1 is SGDLS, CDR2 YYNGEE. Trimming took 0 bases from V and 0 from J, leaving 3 bases between them.

This chain links TRBV7-2 with TRBJ1-4; D gene unclear. CDR1 and CDR2 from the germline V gene are SGHTA and FQGNSA. Trimming took 1 base from V and 1 from J, leaving 16 bases between them. This CDR3 comprises 18 residues. The CDR3 DNA reads TGTGCCAGCAGCTTAGGTAGAGGAGGTCACGGAACTAATGAAAAACTGTTTTTT. Amino acids: CASSLGRGGHGTNEKLFF.

With regard to this clonotype: This may be a read error, as it is one base from a much larger clone. The V gene is TRBV28, the J gene TRBJ2-7; no clear D gene. V was clipped by 1 base and J by 5 bases, with 15 bases between them. The length of the CDR3 is 15 residues. Germline V lookup: CDR1 MDHEN, CDR2 SYDVKM. The CDR3 sequence: CASSLLAGFTDEQYF. The CDR3 bases are TGTGCCAGCAGTTTATTGGCAGGCTTTACCGACGAGCAGTACTTC. Variable domain in full (rest from reference TRBV28 and TRBJ2-7): DVKVTQSSRYLVKRTGEKVFLECVQDMDHENMFWYRQDPGLGLRLIYFSYDVKMKEKGDIPEGYSVSREKKERFSLILESASTNQTSMYLCASSLLAGFTDEQYFGPGTRLTVT.

The V and J genes are TRBV12-3 or TRBV12-4 and TRBJ2-2; D possibly uses TRBD1 or TRBD2 (6 bases each). The CDR3 extends over 16 amino acids. V lost 2 bases to trimming and J lost 5 bases, with 15 bases between them. The CDR3 reads CASSLFGGADTGELFF. The CDR3, as DNA: TGTGCCAGCAGTTTATTCGGGGGCGCCGATACCGGGGAGCTGTTTTTT.